Listed here are 6 T cell receptor beta chains from one sample, sequenced in a study of post-analysis software for immune sequencing data. Study findings and constraints: In patients, five or six TRBV segments were more frequent than in controls, with TRBV5-6, TRBV5-1 and TRBV20-1 among them.

Their antigens remain unidentified. The TCR beta cDNA libraries contained unique molecular identifiers. TCRdb passed the PCR reads through MiXCR, listing each CDR3 protein once. The sample has some 690,000 distinct CDR3 sequences, 30% seen once; the top ten hold 0.5% to 0.6%. The sequenced material came from blood. The source is a girl aged 5-17 years with multiple sclerosis.

The gene calls are TRBV6-6 and TRBJ2-3; 7 bases are shared with TRBD1. The CDR3 is made up of 17 amino acids. CDR1 and CDR2 from the germline V gene are MNHNY and SVGAGI (reference sequence). V shed 8 bases and J 4 bases; nucleotides not matched to a gene: 18. This CDR3 reads CASRSPTGLGPPDTQYF. CDR3 nucleotides: TGTGCCAGCCGCAGCCCGACAGGGCTAGGGCCTCCAGATACGCAGTATTTT.

Ten or more counts support this clonotype. The rearrangement joins TRBV7-2 to TRBJ2-3, with TRBD1 matching over 8 bases. Losses at the gene ends were 6 bases for V and 1 base for J; bases not matched to a gene: 9. Per germline, CDR1 SGHTA and CDR2 FQGNSA. CDR3 length: 16 amino acids. The CDR3 sequence is CASRSDRAGGTDTQYF. Written as DNA, the CDR3 is TGTGCCAGCAGATCGGACAGGGCCGGAGGCACAGATACGCAGTATTTT.

This clonotype has more than one count but fewer than ten. The chain joins TRBV20-1 to TRBJ2-3; D call uncertain. The CDR3 is made up of 10 amino acids. The V gene's germline CDR1 is DFQATT and CDR2 SNEGSKA (reference sequence). Trimming removed 5 bases at V and 6 bases at J, with 6 bases between. This CDR3 is CSAASDTQYF. Written as DNA, the CDR3 is TGCAGTGCTGCCTCCGATACGCAGTATTTT.

This clonotype showed up just a few times. The V gene is TRBV12-3 or TRBV12-4, the J gene TRBJ1-5, with D perhaps TRBD1 (5 bases). The CDR3 has 18 residues. V was clipped by 0 bases and J by 3 bases, with 18 bases between them. CDR3 protein: CASSLALSGRGFNQPQHF. The CDR3 DNA sequence: TGTGCCAGCAGTTTAGCGCTTTCGGGGCGAGGGTTCAATCAGCCCCAGCATTTT.

This clonotype was picked up a small number of times. The chain uses TRBV15 and TRBJ2-4; 11 nucleotides agree with TRBD1. The junction had 3 bases not matched to a gene; V was cut back by 1 base and J by 7 bases. The CDR3 sequence is 15 residues long. Germline-derived CDR1 and CDR2 are LNHNV and YYDKDF (reference sequence). CDR3 coding DNA: TGTGCCACCAGCAGAGTGGGACAGGGGGGGAACATTCAGTACTTC. It encodes CATSRVGQGGNIQYF.

This clonotype was observed many times. The chain joins TRBV6-1 to TRBJ2-7; 9 nucleotides line up with TRBD1. The CDR3 has 15 amino acids. V gave up 5 bases and J gave up 2 bases; unmatched junction bases: 7. Germline CDR1 is MNHNS and CDR2 is SASEGT. The CDR3 protein is CASSKQTGGTYEQYF. Here the CDR3 DNA reads TGTGCCAGCAGTAAACAGACAGGGGGAACCTACGAGCAGTACTTC.